The 23 T cell receptor beta chains listed next were all sequenced from one sample in a study of blood T cell repertoires in COVID-19. The method was immunoSEQ multiplex PCR; TCRdb's version includes in-frame clones alone and lacks a portion of them. The sample consists of 190,000 or so clones, around four fifths of them appearing once. Sample: peripheral blood. These receptors all come from a man in his fifties or sixties with COVID-19, enrolled during active disease.

CDR3 protein: CASSVRRERPTSTDTQYF. The CDR3 DNA is TGTGCCAGCAGTGTAAGGCGGGAAAGACCAACTAGCACAGATACGCAGTATTTT. This chain connects TRBV6-1 to TRBJ2-3; the D gene is possibly TRBD2 (6 bases). V lost 4 bases, J lost 0 bases, and 20 bases lay in between. Germline CDR1 is MNHNS and CDR2 is SASEGT. The CDR3 length is 18 residues.

This clone was seen once. J is TRBJ2-1 and V is TRBV27, with TRBD1 matching over 9 bases. This CDR3 has 11 residues. After removal of 6 bases from V and 16 bases from J, the junction contained 7 bases not matched to a gene. From germline, CDR1 is MNHEY and CDR2 SMNVEV (reference sequence). In nucleotides, the CDR3 is TGTGCCAGCAGCTCCGACAGGGGGGTATTCTTC. Its translation is CASSSDRGVFF.

This chain uses TRBV6-2 or TRBV6-3 with TRBJ1-1; D perhaps matches TRBD1 (6 bases). The V end was cut by 6 bases, the J end by 5 bases, with 16 bases between. The CDR3 is 14 amino acids. Germline CDR1 MNHEY, CDR2 SVGEGT. CDR3 residues: CASSLIRGGTEAFF. CDR3 coding DNA: TGTGCCAGCAGCCTCATCAGGGGAGGGACTGAAGCTTTCTTT.

The J gene is TRBJ1-5, the V gene TRBV29-1; possible D gene TRBD1, 5 bases. Trimming cost V 3 bases and J 0 bases, with 6 bases left between them. This CDR3 contains 13 residues. Germline CDR1 SQVTM, CDR2 ANQGSEA. The CDR3 protein is CSVETDSNQPQHF. The DNA for the CDR3 is TGCAGCGTTGAGACAGATAGCAATCAGCCCCAGCATTTT.

This clone came up once. J is TRBJ2-2 and V is TRBV28; perhaps TRBD1 as D (5 bases). This CDR3 region has 16 residues. The V gene's germline CDR1 is MDHEN and CDR2 SYDVKM. V was shortened by 3 bases and J by 4 bases, with 15 bases between the two germline ends. For the CDR3, the DNA is TGTGCCAGCAGTTTCTTTCAGGGCGGCGTCACCGGGGAGCTGTTTTTT. This translates into CASSFFQGGVTGELFF.

This chain connects TRBV19 to TRBJ1-2, with 7 bases lining up with TRBD1. Germline trimming cut 4 bases from V and 5 bases from J; bases unmatched to any gene: 13. Germline V gene data show CDR1 as LNHDA and CDR2 as SQIVND (reference sequence). The CDR3 is 16 amino acids. The CDR3 nucleotides are TGTGCCAGTAGTACCCGGACAGGCGCACCGACGTATGGCTACACCTTC. Its protein product is CASSTRTGAPTYGYTF.

V gene TRBV19 combines with J gene TRBJ2-2; 9 bases line up with TRBD2. Trimming cost V 7 bases and J 5 bases; bases outside gene matches: 8. CDR1 and CDR2 (germline): LNHDA, SQIVND (reference sequence). There are 15 residues in the CDR3. CDR3 nucleotide sequence: TGTGCCAGTAAGGCGGGGGGGCGGAGGACCGGGGAGCTGTTTTTT. Residues: CASKAGGRRTGELFF. Filled out from reference TRBV19 and TRBJ2-2, the complete variable domain reads DGGITQSPKYLFRKEGQNVTLSCEQNLNHDAMYWYRQDPGQGLRLIYYSQIVNDFQKGDIAEGYSVSREKKESFPLTVTSAQKNPTAFYLCASKAGGRRTGELFFGEGSRLTVL.

CDR3 bases: TGTGCCAGCAGTTTAGCAGGCCTCTCTGGAAACACCATATATTTT. Protein product: CASSLAGLSGNTIYF. The chain has TRBV28 and TRBJ1-3, with D hard to call. Germline CDR1 is MDHEN and CDR2 is SYDVKM. V lost 2 bases and J 0 bases, leaving 8 bases between the germline ends. The CDR3 extends over 15 amino acids.

This chain connects TRBV2 to TRBJ2-5; 9 bases map to TRBD1. There are 14 residues in the CDR3. V lost 6 bases, J lost 4 bases, and 6 bases stayed unmatched. Germline loops: CDR1 SNHLY, CDR2 FYNNEI. The CDR3 loop reads CASRGTGGVETQYF. CDR3 coding DNA: TGTGCCAGCAGGGGCACAGGGGGCGTAGAGACCCAGTACTTC.

The chain is built from TRBV29-1 and TRBJ2-3; D might be TRBD1 (5 bases). V was trimmed by 3 bases and J by 3 bases, leaving 10 bases between them. Germline assignment: CDR1 SQVTM and CDR2 ANQGSEA. This CDR3 contains 13 residues. The CDR3 spells CSVDRVGTDTQYF. The CDR3 DNA sequence: TGCAGCGTTGACAGGGTGGGGACAGATACGCAGTATTTT.

This chain joins TRBV12-5 and TRBJ2-2; 11 nucleotides line up with TRBD1. Germline V gives CDR1 LGHNT, CDR2 FRNRAP. V gave up 7 bases and J gave up 4 bases; unmatched junction bases: 17. This CDR3 has 19 residues. The CDR3 spells CASARFRTGGWVGTGELFF. In DNA, the CDR3 is TGTGCTAGTGCCCGTTTTAGGACAGGGGGCTGGGTAGGCACCGGGGAGCTGTTTTTT.

The rearrangement links TRBV2 to TRBJ2-7; a weak D match, TRBD1 (5 bases). V lost 11 bases, J lost 2 bases, and 13 bases lay in between. Germline CDR1 is SNHLY and CDR2 is FYNNEI. This CDR3 region has 12 residues. In DNA form, the CDR3 reads TGTGCCTTGAAGACAGCTCCCTACGAGCAGTACTTC. This encodes CALKTAPYEQYF.

The rearrangement joins TRBV18 to TRBJ2-4; 7 bases line up with TRBD2. V shed 2 bases and J 9 bases; nucleotides not matched to a gene: 10. Germline lookup yields CDR1 KGHSH and CDR2 LQKENI. This CDR3 is 15 amino acids long. The CDR3 DNA reads TGTGCCAGCTCACCATTGGTCGGGGGGTCGGGCATTCAGTACTTC. Amino acids: CASSPLVGGSGIQYF.

This chain uses TRBV5-1 with TRBJ2-3, with 8 positions matching TRBD2. Per the germline V gene, CDR1 is SGHRS and CDR2 is YFSETQ. The junction had 11 bases not matched to a gene; V was cut back by 4 bases and J by 4 bases. This CDR3 has 16 residues. CDR3: CASSPRAGVTPDTQYF. The DNA for the CDR3 is TGCGCCAGCAGCCCAAGAGCGGGAGTTACCCCAGATACGCAGTATTTT.

This chain connects TRBV12-3 or TRBV12-4 to TRBJ1-4; D ambiguous. The V end lost 8 bases, the J end lost 8 bases, and 12 bases lay between the germline ends. CDR3 length equals 12 residues. CDR3 bases: TGTGCCAGCGCTTCGACGGGGGAAAAACTGTTTTTT. This translates into CASASTGEKLFF.

This clone was seen once. The chain couples TRBV9 to TRBJ2-5; D not resolved. Germline CDR1 reads SGDLS; CDR2 reads YYNGEE. The CDR3 totals 14 residues. V lost 1 base to trimming and J lost 1 base, with 8 bases between them. In nucleotides, the CDR3 is TGTGCCAGCAGCGTATCGTTGTCCCAAGAGACCCAGTACTTC. Protein sequence: CASSVSLSQETQYF.

The chain is built from TRBV28 and TRBJ2-7; 7 nucleotides line up with TRBD1. Germline V gives CDR1 MDHEN, CDR2 SYDVKM. V was pared by 4 bases and J by 4 bases, with 7 bases of the junction left unmatched. The CDR3 has 14 amino acids. The CDR3 spells CASSSRGTIYEQYF. Written as DNA, the CDR3 is TGTGCCAGCAGTTCCAGGGGGACCATATACGAGCAGTACTTC.

This sequence joins TRBV2 and TRBJ1-2; D remains unclear. The germline V gene has CDR1 SNHLY and CDR2 FYNNEI. CDR3 length equals 13 residues. Deletions cut 1 base from V and 5 bases from J, with 8 bases between. This CDR3 is CASSEDGEYGYTF. The CDR3 DNA is TGTGCCAGCAGTGAAGACGGGGAGTATGGCTACACCTTC. Combining the CDR3 with reference TRBV2 and TRBJ1-2 gives the whole variable domain EPEVTQTPSHQVTQMGQEVILRCVPISNHLYFYWYRQILGQKVEFLVSFYNNEISEKSEIFDDQFSVERPDGSNFTLKIRSTKLEDSAMYFCASSEDGEYGYTFGSGTRLTVV.

This clone was detected only a few times. The CDR3 DNA follows: TGTGCCAGCAGCCAAATGGAGTCCAGTTATAGCAATCAGCCCCAGCATTTT. This translates into CASSQMESSYSNQPQHF. The rearrangement links TRBV4-2 to TRBJ1-5; no clear D. The ends were cut back, 2 bases at V and 0 bases at J, with 14 bases in the middle. CDR3 length equals 17 residues. The germline CDR1 and CDR2 sequences are LGHNA and YNFKEQ.

V usage is TRBV18 and J usage is TRBJ2-1, with 8 bases lining up with TRBD1. With V trimmed by 4 bases and J by 7 bases, 9 bases remained unmatched. The CDR3 totals 15 residues. Germline assignment: CDR1 KGHSH and CDR2 LQKENI. CDR3 loop: CASSQYRGFENEQFF. The CDR3 DNA reads TGTGCCAGCTCACAATACAGGGGGTTTGAGAATGAGCAGTTCTTC.

About this clone: Other nucleotide sequences from this sample produce the same CDR3. This sequence joins TRBV15 and TRBJ1-5; D call uncertain. Germline CDR1 and CDR2: LNHNV and YYDKDF (reference sequence). CDR3 length equals 13 residues. V lost 0 bases, J lost 6 bases, and 6 bases lay in between. The CDR3 loop is CATSRDLGQPQHF. The DNA for the CDR3 is TGTGCCACCAGCAGAGATCTAGGTCAGCCCCAGCATTTT.

The V gene is TRBV18, the J gene TRBJ1-2; 7 bases fit TRBD1. Per the germline V gene, CDR1 is KGHSH and CDR2 is LQKENI. The CDR3 spans 15 residues. With 3 bases clipped from V and 4 bases from J, the junction kept 8 bases outside the gene matches. CDR3 in amino acids: CASSPERGLVYGYTF. In nucleotides, the CDR3 is TGTGCCAGCTCACCGGAAAGGGGGCTAGTCTATGGCTACACCTTC.

The chain is built from TRBV7-9 and TRBJ2-1; 8 nucleotides match TRBD2. The CDR3 is 15 residues long. Unmatched junction bases numbered 6, after V lost 5 bases and J lost 3 bases. Germline V gene data show CDR1 as SEHNR and CDR2 as FQNEAQ (reference sequence). Here the CDR3 DNA reads TGTGCCAGCAGCAAGCTAGCGGGTTACTACAATGAGCAGTTCTTC. This encodes CASSKLAGYYNEQFF.